This TCR beta chain is from a study of vaccination and CD4 T cells after COVID-19. Study-wide context: Overlapping spike peptides of SARS-CoV-2, HCoV-NL63, HCoV-OC43 and HCoV-229E were used, and cells were stimulated with them. Whole-study results and caveats: The study sampled relatively few convalescent patients and omitted early post-infection timepoints.

As to this clonotype: What it recognizes is unknown.

Noted treatment: roughly 10-day PBMC culture with coronavirus spike peptide pools or control peptides (ViraFEST assay). PBMCs, plated at a few million per well, were grown in the presence of around 11 IU/ml IL-2 and roughly 9.6 ug/ml peptide pools. Sequence data for DNA of cultured CD4+ T cells were generated by the Oncomine TCR Beta short-read assay. TCRdb called the PCR reads again in MiXCR, with one record for every CDR3 protein. This table holds about 16,000 distinct CDR3 sequences, 30% to 45% found once. The TCR comes from a human donor with COVID-19. Sequencing used cultured CD4+ T cells from blood.

The CDR3 DNA reads as TGTGCCAGCAGTTTCGAGATATATGGCTACACCTTC. Its translation: CASSFEIYGYTF. The rearrangement uses TRBV28 and TRBJ1-2, with D hard to call. The CDR3 has 12 residues. The germline CDR1 and CDR2 sequences are MDHEN and SYDVKM. Trimming left V 3 bases short and J 5 bases short, with 7 bases between.